These 30 T cell receptor beta chains originate from one sample sequenced in a study of CD4+ T cells in melanoma. Sequencing used immunoSEQ multiplex PCR; TCRdb keeps in-frame clones, though not all of them. The data hold approximately 15,000 clones, with about 64% observed a single time. Material: cells from a culture (not recorded whether cultured in vitro). These receptor sequences come from a human donor with melanoma.

This rearrangement joins TRBV7-3 to TRBJ2-3, with 12 nucleotides matching TRBD2. The trim removed 4 bases at V and 0 bases at J, leaving 5 bases unmatched. This CDR3 contains 17 residues. The germline V gene has CDR1 SGHTA and CDR2 FQGTGA. The DNA of the CDR3 is TGTGCCAGCAGCTACACTAGCGGGGGGCGTAGCACAGATACGCAGTATTTT. Translation: CASSYTSGGRSTDTQYF.

This chain uses TRBV11-2 with TRBJ2-7, with D tentatively TRBD2 (7 bases). The CDR3 is made up of 15 amino acids. Germline-derived CDR1 and CDR2 are SGHAT and FQNNGV. Trimming shortened V by 5 bases and J by 3 bases, and 17 bases separated the two germline ends. The CDR3 nucleotides are TGTGCCAGCAGCCGTGGCGGGGGCCTTAACTACGAGCAGTACTTC. Its translation: CASSRGGGLNYEQYF.

This clone was seen a few times. V is TRBV6-1 and J is TRBJ2-4; unclear D gene. The CDR3 sequence is 15 residues long. The germline V gene encodes CDR1 MNHNS and CDR2 SASEGT. V gave up 6 bases and J gave up 0 bases, with 12 bases separating them. Written as DNA, the CDR3 is TGTGCCAGCAGCCCGGACGGGCTAGCCAAAAACATTCAGTACTTC. Protein sequence: CASSPDGLAKNIQYF.

The rearrangement links TRBV6-5 to TRBJ1-2; 7 bases line up with TRBD1. Unmatched junction bases numbered 8, after V lost 1 base and J lost 3 bases. Per the germline V gene, CDR1 is MNHEY and CDR2 is SVGAGI. The CDR3 totals 16 residues. DNA for the CDR3: TGTGCCAGCAGTTACTACCGGGACAGAGACTACTATGGCTACACCTTC. This translates into CASSYYRDRDYYGYTF.

This clone showed up just a few times. V usage is TRBV7-2 and J usage is TRBJ1-1; a weak D match, TRBD1 (5 bases). Germline-derived CDR1 and CDR2 are SGHTA and FQGNSA. The CDR3 spans 15 residues. Trimming shortened V by 2 bases and J by 4 bases, and 14 bases separated the two germline ends. The CDR3 DNA is TGTGCCAGCAGCTTATTTGGGCCGGGGCTCACTGAAGCTTTCTTT. As protein: CASSLFGPGLTEAFF.

The rearrangement joins TRBV5-1 to TRBJ1-1; 9 bases fit TRBD1. The CDR3 extends over 16 amino acids. V shed 2 bases and J 5 bases; nucleotides not matched to a gene: 10. The germline gives CDR1 SGHRS, CDR2 YFSETQ. This CDR3 reads CASSLQGASSGTEAFF. CDR3 in DNA: TGCGCCAGCAGCTTACAGGGGGCGTCATCGGGAACTGAAGCTTTCTTT.

J is TRBJ2-7 and V is TRBV11-2; D tentatively reads TRBD1 or TRBD2 (5 bases each). V was trimmed by 5 bases and J by 9 bases, leaving 20 bases between them. Germline lookup yields CDR1 SGHAT and CDR2 FQNNGV. The CDR3 is 14 residues long. The DNA for the CDR3 is TGTGCCAGCAGCCAATTTGGGACCTCCTTGGGGCAGTACTTC. As protein: CASSQFGTSLGQYF.

The chain has TRBV29-1 and TRBJ1-2; D gene unclear. The length of the CDR3 is 11 residues. CDR1 and CDR2 (germline): SQVTM, ANQGSEA. Deletions cut 8 bases from V and 7 bases from J, with 14 bases between. DNA of the CDR3: TGCAGCCTCCAGACGGGGTCTGGCTACACCTTC. Protein: CSLQTGSGYTF. The variable domain in full, completed from reference TRBV29-1 and TRBJ1-2, reads SAVISQKPSRDICQRGTSLTIQCQVDSQVTMMFWYRQQPGQSLTLIATANQGSEATYESGFVIDKFPISRPNLTFSTLTVSNMSPEDSSIYLCSLQTGSGYTFGSGTRLTVV.

The chain joins TRBV7-3 to TRBJ2-2, with unresolved D. CDR1 is SGHTA, CDR2 FQGTGA, per germline. Trimming pared 5 bases from V and 0 bases from J, leaving 4 bases between. This CDR3 region has 13 residues. CDR3 nucleotides: TGTGCCAGCAGCCAGTCGAACACCGGGGAGCTGTTTTTT. This encodes CASSQSNTGELFF.

The genes are TRBV5-1 and TRBJ2-4; 9 positions agree with TRBD2. The V gene's germline CDR1 is SGHRS and CDR2 YFSETQ. V gave up 3 bases and J gave up 8 bases; unmatched junction bases: 6. CDR3 length: 14 amino acids. CDR3 amino acids: CASSYAGGPDIQYF. The CDR3 nucleotides are TGCGCCAGCAGCTATGCGGGGGGGCCGGACATTCAGTACTTC.

This chain connects TRBV5-1 to TRBJ2-3, with 10 positions matching TRBD2. Germline assignment: CDR1 SGHRS and CDR2 YFSETQ. V shed 2 bases, J shed 4 bases, and the junction held 7 bases outside the gene matches. The CDR3 is 16 amino acids. The CDR3 nucleotides are TGCGCCAGCAGCTTATTAAAGCGGGGGGGCCCAGATACGCAGTATTTT. Encoded protein: CASSLLKRGGPDTQYF.

The chain is built from TRBV27 and TRBJ2-5; D is unresolved. This CDR3 region has 14 residues. The V gene lost 3 bases and the J gene lost 4 bases, with 12 bases spanning the gap. The germline gives CDR1 MNHEY, CDR2 SMNVEV (reference sequence). The CDR3 spells CASSFSRYRETQYF. The CDR3 coding sequence is TGTGCCAGCAGTTTTAGTCGGTACCGAGAGACCCAGTACTTC.

In this sample, this clone turned up once. The J gene is TRBJ2-5, the V gene TRBV11-3; 9 bases fit TRBD1. Germline V CDR1 and CDR2: SGHNT, YENEEA. The CDR3 runs 15 residues. Germline trimming cut 6 bases from V and 4 bases from J; bases unmatched to any gene: 9. The CDR3 nucleotides read TGTGCCAGCAGTACACAGGGGGCGCATGGAGAGACCCAGTACTTC. Translating it yields CASSTQGAHGETQYF.

This rearrangement joins TRBV5-1 to TRBJ2-7; 7 nucleotides align to TRBD1. The CDR3 consists of 17 residues. V gave up 0 bases and J gave up 2 bases; unmatched junction bases: 11. CDR1 SGHRS and CDR2 YFSETQ come from the germline V gene. The CDR3 region is CASSLASTGTAAYEQYF. DNA of the CDR3: TGCGCCAGCAGCTTGGCCTCGACCGGGACAGCCGCCTACGAGCAGTACTTC.

This chain uses TRBV5-1 with TRBJ2-1; possible D gene TRBD1, 5 bases. The CDR3 covers 14 residues. V lost 3 bases and J lost 0, with 7 bases in between. Germline CDR1 and CDR2: SGHRS and YFSETQ. The CDR3 loop reads CASSYRSSYNEQFF. As DNA, the CDR3 is TGCGCCAGCAGCTACAGGAGCTCCTACAATGAGCAGTTCTTC.

This clone was detected only a few times. This chain links TRBV4-2 with TRBJ1-6; TRBD1 agrees at 8 bases. CDR3 length equals 14 residues. V shed 5 bases and J 10 bases; nucleotides not matched to a gene: 7. Germline V gene lookup returns CDR1 LGHNA and CDR2 YNFKEQ. For the CDR3, the DNA is TGTGCCAGCAGCGTGACAGGGGAAGCCTCACCCCTCCACTTT. Amino acids: CASSVTGEASPLHF.

This rearrangement joins TRBV1 to TRBJ1-2. TRBV1 is listed as a pseudogene. There are 16 residues in the CDR3. The chain's CDR3 is CTSSITCLRKTYGYTF. The CDR3 region has the DNA TGCACCAGCAGTATCACGTGTTTGCGAAAGACCTATGGCTACACCTTC.

The chain carries TRBV2 and TRBJ2-2, with 12 nucleotides matching TRBD2. The CDR3 has 15 residues. CDR1 and CDR2 (germline): SNHLY, FYNNEI. The V and J ends lost 6 bases and 3 bases, in that order; junction bases with no gene match: 2. The CDR3 DNA reads as TGTGCCAGCAGAAGGACTAGCGGGGACACCGGGGAGCTGTTTTTT. It translates to CASRRTSGDTGELFF.

This chain links TRBV5-6 with TRBJ1-5; D remains unclear. The germline CDR1 and CDR2 sequences are SGHDT and YYEEEE. The V end was cut by 1 base, the J end by 5 bases, with 10 bases between. This CDR3 has 14 amino acids. For the CDR3, the DNA is TGTGCCAGCAGCTTGAGAGGGATCGATCAGCCCCAGCATTTT. Protein: CASSLRGIDQPQHF.

The J gene is TRBJ2-3, the V gene TRBV30; maybe TRBD1 (5 bases). The CDR3 consists of 14 residues. Between the trimmed V and J ends, which lost 1 base and 2 bases, there was a span of 10 bases. Germline CDR1 is GTSNPN and CDR2 is SVGIG (reference sequence). CDR3 in amino acids: CAWSDRRFTDTQYF. The CDR3 bases are TGTGCCTGGAGTGACAGGCGATTCACAGATACGCAGTATTTT.

The chain joins TRBV7-9 to TRBJ2-5, with D uncertain. V lost 1 base and J 3 bases, leaving 15 bases between the germline ends. This CDR3 comprises 16 residues. The germline gives CDR1 SEHNR, CDR2 FQNEAQ (reference sequence). The CDR3 sequence: CASSLGWLGLKETQYF. Written as DNA, the CDR3 is TGTGCCAGCAGCTTAGGATGGTTGGGTCTCAAAGAGACCCAGTACTTC.

This clone was counted only a few times. This chain connects TRBV5-1 to TRBJ2-3; maybe TRBD2 (5 bases). V lost 0 bases, J lost 0 bases, and 5 bases lay in between. Germline CDR1 is SGHRS and CDR2 is YFSETQ. The CDR3 loop spans 14 amino acids. CDR3 coding DNA: TGCGCCAGCAGCTTGGGGACTAGCACAGATACGCAGTATTTT. It specifies CASSLGTSTDTQYF.

The genes are TRBV5-1 and TRBJ1-1, with D possibly matching TRBD1 (6 bases). Germline assignment: CDR1 SGHRS and CDR2 YFSETQ. This CDR3 has 15 amino acids. V lost 0 bases and J 8 bases, leaving 17 bases between the germline ends. The CDR3 DNA follows: TGCGCCAGCAGCTTGGTCTCCAGGGGTCTATCCGAAGCTTTCTTT. This gives the protein CASSLVSRGLSEAFF.

Concerning this clone itself: The junction differs from germline at one of its ends, possibly a read error. The rearrangement links TRBV7-8 to TRBJ2-7, with 7 bases lining up with TRBD2. The CDR3 is 13 amino acids. Germline CDR1 SGHVS, CDR2 FQNEAQ. CDR3 DNA sequence: TGTGCCAGCAGCTTTCCCGGGACTACCACACCTGGCTTC. It codes for CASSFPGTTTPGF.

This chain joins TRBV19 and TRBJ2-3; 13 bases match TRBD2. V dropped 4 bases and J dropped 0; count of bases not matched to a gene: 4. This CDR3 is built from 17 residues. CDR1 and CDR2 from the germline V gene are LNHDA and SQIVND (reference sequence). DNA of the CDR3: TGTGCCAGTAGTAAGCGACTAGCGGGGGGCAGCACAGATACGCAGTATTTT. Protein: CASSKRLAGGSTDTQYF.

This chain uses TRBV18 with TRBJ1-1, with 7 bases fitting TRBD1. The CDR3 consists of 14 residues. After removal of 1 base from V and 4 bases from J, the junction contained 3 bases not matched to a gene. Germline V gene lookup returns CDR1 KGHSH and CDR2 LQKENI. CDR3 residues: CASSPQGAGTEAFF. The CDR3 DNA follows: TGTGCCAGCTCACCACAGGGGGCGGGCACTGAAGCTTTCTTT.

This clone was observed a few times. The CDR3, as DNA: TGTGCCAGCAGCCAAGATATGCGGGGCCTGCTCCACTTT. Residues: CASSQDMRGLLHF. The genes are TRBV14 and TRBJ1-6, with D maybe TRBD1 (5 bases). The CDR3 has 13 residues. CDR1 is SGHDN and CDR2 is FVKESK in the germline V gene. V was pared by 0 bases and J by 16 bases, with 13 bases between. Looking up the rest from reference TRBV14 and TRBJ1-6 gives the full variable domain: EAGVTQFPSHSVIEKGQTVTLRCDPISGHDNLYWYRRVMGKEIKFLLHFVKESKQDESGMPNNRFLAERTGGTYSTLKVQPAELEDSGVYFCASSQDMRGLLHFGNGTRLTVT.

This chain connects TRBV12-5 to TRBJ2-1; maybe TRBD2 (5 bases). The CDR3 runs 12 residues. CDR1 is LGHNT and CDR2 is FRNRAP in the germline V gene. V was shortened by 2 bases and J by 10 bases, with 9 bases between the two germline ends. CDR3 in amino acids: CASGLLRREQFF. DNA for the CDR3: TGTGCTAGTGGTTTGTTAAGGAGGGAGCAGTTCTTC.

This clone was detected only once. The chain couples TRBV5-1 to TRBJ1-2, with D uncertain. From germline, CDR1 is SGHRS and CDR2 YFSETQ. Trimming left V 1 base short and J 0 bases short, with 7 bases between. The CDR3 totals 14 residues. CDR3 region: CASSLQDPNYGYTF. CDR3 nucleotides: TGCGCCAGCAGCTTGCAGGACCCTAACTATGGCTACACCTTC. The full variable domain, completed using reference TRBV5-1 and TRBJ1-2, is KAGVTQTPRYLIKTRGQQVTLSCSPISGHRSVSWYQQTPGQGLQFLFEYFSETQRNKGNFPGRFSGRQFSNSRSEMNVSTLELGDSALYLCASSLQDPNYGYTFGSGTRLTVV.

The chain couples TRBV4-2 to TRBJ2-3, with D unclear. CDR3 length: 15 residues. Trimming pared 0 bases from V and 2 bases from J, leaving 9 bases between. Germline loops: CDR1 LGHNA, CDR2 YNFKEQ. CDR3 in amino acids: CASSQDLGLTDTQYF. CDR3 DNA: TGTGCCAGCAGCCAAGATCTCGGCCTCACAGATACGCAGTATTTT.